The present T cell receptor (beta chain) was sequenced within a study of T cells in tuberculosis. Study context: T cells were selected with CD1B tetramers loaded with glucose monomycolate.

Using immunoSEQ multiplex PCR, the repertoire was profiled, and TCRdb retains in-frame clones only, with some absent. The table lists 60,000 or so clones, 80% to 85% of them singletons. Study-wide results and limits: The stringent gate may have excluded weak CD1B-GMM tetramer binders.

The CDR3 consists of 14 residues. Germline assignment: CDR1 MDHEN and CDR2 SYDVKM. V was cut by 7 bases and J by 2 bases, with 14 bases left in between. Sorting used thawed, overnight-rested PBMC stained with anti-CD3, a viability dye and GMM-loaded CD1B tetramer. The lipid loaded on the CD1B tetramers was C32 glucose monomycolate from Rhodococcus equi. PBMC for tetramer sorting were first depleted of CD14-expressing monocytes. Each donor contributed roughly 100,000 sorted tetramer-negative cells. Sequencing used CD1b-GMM tetramer-negative cells sorted from PBMCs. The genes are TRBV28 and TRBJ1-2, with a tentative D call TRBD1 (5 bases). This clonotype was obtained from an adult woman with latent tuberculosis. This CDR3 reads CASMTEDKNYGYTF. CDR3 DNA: TGTGCCAGCATGACAGAAGATAAAAACTATGGCTACACCTTC.